A selection of T cell receptor beta chains follows, all from one sample in a study of Tregs in tolerant kidney transplant recipients. Using immunoSEQ multiplex PCR, the repertoire was profiled, and TCRdb retains in-frame clones only, with some absent. This table holds tens of thousands of clones, approximately 91% found once. The specimen was CD4+ T cells from blood, collected before the transplant. Receptors originate from a human donor who received a combined kidney and bone marrow transplant. Both conserved end residues are part of each CDR3. Each record gives: CDR3 DNA, CDR3 protein, D gene, clone size, J gene, V gene. A D gene is named only where the DNA matches it firmly. Clone size, where shown, is once, few, many, or a class for clones that have expanded.

CDR3nt: TGTGCCAGCAGCTTAAGCAGGGATGTATCGCCCCAGCATTTT
CDR3aa: CASSLSRDVSPQHF
d_gene: NA
abundance: NA
j_gene: TRBJ1-5
v_gene: TRBV7-6

CDR3nt: TGTGCCAGCAGCTTAGAGGAGGATACGCAGTATTTT
CDR3aa: CASSLEEDTQYF
d_gene: NA
abundance: NA
j_gene: TRBJ2-3
v_gene: TRBV7-3

CDR3nt: TGCGCCAGCAGACACAACAGCAATCAGCCCCAGCATTTT
CDR3aa: CASRHNSNQPQHF
d_gene: NA
abundance: NA
j_gene: TRBJ1-5
v_gene: TRBV23-1

CDR3nt: TGTGCCAGCTCACCACCCCCAGGCCACGAGCAGTACTTC
CDR3aa: CASSPPPGHEQYF
d_gene: NA
abundance: NA
j_gene: TRBJ2-7
v_gene: TRBV18

CDR3nt: TGTGCCAGTAGTATGACTCAACAGGTCGGGACCCAGTACTTC
CDR3aa: CASSMTQQVGTQYF
d_gene: NA
abundance: NA
j_gene: TRBJ2-5
v_gene: TRBV19

CDR3nt: TGCGCCAGCAGCCAAGAGGGCGGGACCACCGGGGAGCTGTTTTTT
CDR3aa: CASSQEGGTTGELFF
d_gene: NA
abundance: NA
j_gene: TRBJ2-2
v_gene: TRBV4-3

CDR3nt: TGTGCCAGCAGCTCCCGGGAGGTCCGCAATAATGAGCAGTTCTTC
CDR3aa: CASSSREVRNNEQFF
d_gene: NA
abundance: NA
j_gene: TRBJ2-1
v_gene: TRBV21-1

CDR3nt: TGTGCCAGCAGCATGGGACAGGGGACCGATGAGCAGTTCTTC
CDR3aa: CASSMGQGTDEQFF
d_gene: TRBD1
abundance: NA
j_gene: TRBJ2-1
v_gene: TRBV7-6

CDR3nt: TGTGCCAGCAGTTTATCGATCCTAGCGGGAGGAGGCGAGCAGTACTTC
CDR3aa: CASSLSILAGGGEQYF
d_gene: TRBD2
abundance: once
j_gene: TRBJ2-7
v_gene: TRBV27

CDR3nt: TGTGCCAGCAGGAGGGACAGGGGAGGATATTCAGATACGCAGTATTTT
CDR3aa: CASRRDRGGYSDTQYF
d_gene: TRBD1
abundance: NA
j_gene: TRBJ2-3
v_gene: TRBV2

CDR3nt: TGCAGCGTTGAAGGGACAGGAGAGCGGTGGACTGAAGCTTTCTTT
CDR3aa: CSVEGTGERWTEAFF
d_gene: TRBD1
abundance: NA
j_gene: TRBJ1-1
v_gene: TRBV29-1

CDR3nt: TGCGCCAGCAGCGAAGCGGGAGGGCCTATAGGGGAGCAGTTCTTC
CDR3aa: CASSEAGGPIGEQFF
d_gene: TRBD2
abundance: NA
j_gene: TRBJ2-1
v_gene: TRBV4-3